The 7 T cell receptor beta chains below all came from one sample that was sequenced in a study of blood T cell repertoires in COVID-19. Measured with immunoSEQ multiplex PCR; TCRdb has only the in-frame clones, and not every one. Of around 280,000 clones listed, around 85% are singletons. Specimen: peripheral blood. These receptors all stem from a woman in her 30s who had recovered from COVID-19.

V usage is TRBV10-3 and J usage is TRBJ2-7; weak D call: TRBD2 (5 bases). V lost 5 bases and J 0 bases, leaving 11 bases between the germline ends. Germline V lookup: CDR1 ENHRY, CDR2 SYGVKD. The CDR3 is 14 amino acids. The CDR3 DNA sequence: TGTGCCATCAGTCCCACGGGGTACTCCTACGAGCAGTACTTC. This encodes CAISPTGYSYEQYF.

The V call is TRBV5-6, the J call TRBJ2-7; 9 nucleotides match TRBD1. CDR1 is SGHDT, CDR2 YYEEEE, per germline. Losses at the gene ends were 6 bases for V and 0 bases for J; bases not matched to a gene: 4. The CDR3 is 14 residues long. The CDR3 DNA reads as TGTGCCAGCACCCTGACAGGGGGCTCCTACGAGCAGTACTTC. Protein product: CASTLTGGSYEQYF.

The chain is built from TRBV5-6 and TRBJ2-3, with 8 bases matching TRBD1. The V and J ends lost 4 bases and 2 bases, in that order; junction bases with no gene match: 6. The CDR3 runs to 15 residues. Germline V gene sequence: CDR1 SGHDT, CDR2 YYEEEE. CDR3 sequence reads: CASSRGTGYTDTQYF. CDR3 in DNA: TGTGCCAGCAGCCGGGGGACAGGTTACACAGATACGCAGTATTTT.

In nucleotides, the CDR3 is TGTGCCAGCGGGACAGGGATCTCGCCCCAGCATTTT. Amino acids: CASGTGISPQHF. The rearrangement links TRBV2 to TRBJ1-5, with TRBD1 matching over 9 bases. Germline CDR1 SNHLY, CDR2 FYNNEI. Losses at the gene ends were 8 bases for V and 9 bases for J; bases not matched to a gene: 5. The CDR3 totals 12 residues.

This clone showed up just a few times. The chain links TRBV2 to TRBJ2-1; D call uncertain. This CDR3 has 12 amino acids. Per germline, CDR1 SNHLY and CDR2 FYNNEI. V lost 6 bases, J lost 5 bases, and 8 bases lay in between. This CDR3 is CASRLGDNEQFF. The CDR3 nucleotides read TGTGCCAGCAGGCTCGGAGACAATGAGCAGTTCTTC.

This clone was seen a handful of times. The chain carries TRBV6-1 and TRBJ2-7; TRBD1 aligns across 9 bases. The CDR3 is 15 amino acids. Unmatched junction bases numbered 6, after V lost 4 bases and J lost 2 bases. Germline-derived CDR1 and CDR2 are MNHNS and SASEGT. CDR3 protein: CASSVAGTGTYEQYF. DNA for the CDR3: TGTGCCAGCAGTGTAGCCGGGACAGGGACCTACGAGCAGTACTTC.

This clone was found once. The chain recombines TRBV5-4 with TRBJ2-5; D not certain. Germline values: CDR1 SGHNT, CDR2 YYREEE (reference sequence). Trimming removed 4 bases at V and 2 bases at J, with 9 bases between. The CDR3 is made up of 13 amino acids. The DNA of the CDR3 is TGTGCCAGCAGCGCCACCGGTCAAGAGACCCAGTACTTC. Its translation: CASSATGQETQYF.